Only a few counts were recorded for the clone carrying this T cell receptor (beta chain). This sample was taken from a study of CD8 T cells in ankylosing spondylitis. Via MiXCR, TCRdb re-called the 5' RACE reads, giving one row per CDR3 protein. The table includes about 240,000 distinct CDR3 sequences, roughly 8.6% detected once. This sequence originates from a male donor with ankylosing spondylitis or in good health (not recorded which). What was sequenced was blood, either unsorted or a sorted T cell fraction (not recorded which).

For the CDR3, the DNA is TGTGCCTTGATCTCTTTTGGGTCCCTAAGACGGGAGCCCCAGCATTTT. Its translation is CALISFGSLRREPQHF. V and J are TRBV30 and TRBJ1-5, with unresolved D. Germline CDR1 is GTSNPN and CDR2 is SVGIG (reference sequence). The V end was cut by 7 bases, the J end by 8 bases, with 27 bases between. This CDR3 spans 16 amino acids.